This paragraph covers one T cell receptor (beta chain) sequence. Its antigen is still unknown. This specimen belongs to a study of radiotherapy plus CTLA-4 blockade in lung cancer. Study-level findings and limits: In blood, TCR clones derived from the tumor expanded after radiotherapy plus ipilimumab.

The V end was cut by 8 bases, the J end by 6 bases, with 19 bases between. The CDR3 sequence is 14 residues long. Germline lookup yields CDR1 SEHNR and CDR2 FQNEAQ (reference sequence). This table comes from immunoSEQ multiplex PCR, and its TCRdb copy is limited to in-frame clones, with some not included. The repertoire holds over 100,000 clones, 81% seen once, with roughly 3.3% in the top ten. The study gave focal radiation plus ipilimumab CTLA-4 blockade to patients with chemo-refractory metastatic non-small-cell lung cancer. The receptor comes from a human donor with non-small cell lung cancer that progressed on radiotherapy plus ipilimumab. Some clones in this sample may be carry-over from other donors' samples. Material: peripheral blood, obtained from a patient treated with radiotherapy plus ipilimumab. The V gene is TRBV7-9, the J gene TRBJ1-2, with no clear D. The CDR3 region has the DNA TGTGCCAGCCCCCCAGCCCGGTTGGGAAATGGCTACACCTTC. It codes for CASPPARLGNGYTF.